The rows below give T cell receptor beta chains drawn from one sample of a study of T cells in Graves' hyperthyroidism and ophthalmopathy. Each CDR3 protein gets one entry after TCRdb re-called the multiplex PCR reads with MiXCR. This table holds almost 600,000 distinct CDR3 sequences, around 42% found once. Sequencing was performed on peripheral blood or thyroid tissue (not recorded which). Source of these receptors: a woman younger than 35 with Graves' hyperthyroidism. Both conserved end residues are part of each CDR3. The order of the fields is V gene, J gene, D gene, clone size, CDR3 protein, CDR3 DNA. A D gene is named only where the DNA matches it firmly. Size tells how often a clone was seen (once, few, many) or the class of an expanded clone, and some rows leave it out.

TRBV29-1	TRBJ1-5	TRBD1	.	CSARQGGAARYSNQPQHF	TGCAGCGCTAGACAGGGGGGGGCAGCTCGTTATAGCAATCAGCCCCAGCATTTT
TRBV11-3	TRBJ2-7	.	.	CASSLEPEQYF	TGTGCCAGCAGCTTAGAGCCTGAGCAGTACTTC
TRBV7-8	TRBJ2-2	.	once	CASSPTARELFF	TGTGCCAGCAGCCCTACCGCTAGGGAGCTGTTTTTT
TRBV7-2	TRBJ1-1	.	many	CASSPVAWGGEAEAFF	TGTGCCAGCAGCCCTGTAGCCTGGGGGGGGGAGGCTGAAGCTTTCTTT
TRBV7-2	TRBJ2-7	.	many	CASRGSIGLSSYEQYF	TGTGCCAGCCGTGGGTCGATAGGGTTGAGCTCCTACGAGCAGTACTTC
TRBV6-2/TRBV6-3	TRBJ2-2	TRBD2	few	CASSFTSGRANTGELFF	TGTGCCAGCAGTTTTACTAGCGGGAGGGCGAACACCGGGGAGCTGTTTTTT
TRBV7-9	TRBJ2-7	.	.	CASSLLGRGRTPEQYF	TGTGCCAGCAGCCTGCTGGGGAGGGGGCGCACTCCCGAGCAGTACTTC
TRBV2	TRBJ1-3	.	.	CASSTTGSTGTQNTIYF	TGTGCCAGCAGCACAACAGGGTCGACAGGAACGCAAAACACCATATATTTT
TRBV29-1	TRBJ1-5	TRBD1	many	CSARQGSQPQHF	TGCAGCGCTAGACAGGGGTCTCAGCCCCAGCATTTT
TRBV20-1	TRBJ2-7	TRBD2	.	CSARDHGLAGEQYF	TGCAGTGCTAGAGATCATGGACTAGCGGGGGAGCAGTACTTC
TRBV3-1	TRBJ2-7	TRBD2	few	CASSRRTSGRVSYEQYF	TGTGCCAGCAGCCGCAGGACTAGCGGGAGGGTCTCCTACGAGCAGTACTTC
TRBV14	TRBJ2-7	.	many	CASSHNRDTMHEQYF	TGTGCCAGCAGCCACAACCGGGACACGATGCACGAGCAGTACTTC
TRBV24-1	TRBJ2-5	.	many	CATSSEAGETQYF	TGTGCCACCAGTTCTGAAGCGGGAGAGACCCAGTACTTC
TRBV7-6	TRBJ2-7	TRBD2	.	CASSLEGLAGEDEQYF	TGTGCCAGCAGCTTAGAAGGGCTAGCGGGAGAGGACGAGCAGTACTTC
TRBV12-5	TRBJ1-1	.	many	CASGLWTAGNTEAFF	TGTGCTAGTGGTTTATGGACAGCCGGGAACACTGAAGCTTTCTTT
TRBV15	TRBJ2-3	.	.	CATSRDLPSIDTQYF	TGTGCCACCAGCAGAGATCTGCCTTCGATAGATACGCAGTATTTT
TRBV7-2	TRBJ2-7	TRBD2	.	CASSPGLAGGPSYEQYF	TGTGCCAGCTCACCGGGACTAGCGGGAGGGCCCTCCTACGAGCAGTACTTC
TRBV19	TRBJ2-7	.	.	CARDMWLATYEQYF	TGTGCTAGAGATATGTGGCTAGCGACCTACGAGCAGTACTTC
TRBV2	TRBJ1-3	.	many	CASTEEFRSGNTIYF	TGTGCCAGCACAGAGGAGTTCCGCTCTGGAAACACCATATATTTT
TRBV29-1	TRBJ1-1	.	many	CSVFALGDSSEAFF	TGCAGCGTTTTTGCTTTGGGGGATTCCTCTGAAGCTTTCTTT
TRBV27	TRBJ2-7	.	.	CASSLSPGTQGYEQYF	TGTGCCAGCAGTTTATCACCCGGGACACAAGGCTACGAGCAGTACTTC
TRBV2	TRBJ2-1	TRBD2	.	CARGLAGNEQFF	TGTGCCAGGGGACTAGCGGGAAATGAGCAGTTCTTC
TRBV19	TRBJ2-5	TRBD2	many	CASGARGAGQETQYF	TGTGCCAGTGGGGCTCGGGGAGCGGGACAAGAGACCCAGTACTTC
TRBV7-9	TRBJ2-7	TRBD1	many	CASSPMGQLYEQYF	TGTGCCAGCAGCCCGATGGGACAGCTATACGAGCAGTACTTC
TRBV20-1	TRBJ2-1	TRBD1	.	CSAPDRGNEQFF	TGCAGTGCTCCTGACAGGGGCAATGAGCAGTTCTTC
TRBV5-8	TRBJ2-2	TRBD2	many	CASSSGGSTGELFF	TGTGCCAGCAGCTCGGGAGGGAGCACCGGGGAGCTGTTTTTT
TRBV27	TRBJ2-2	.	.	CASGTQAGELFF	TGTGCCAGCGGGACTCAGGCCGGGGAGCTGTTTTTT
TRBV15	TRBJ1-1	.	many	CATSIPGSGTEAFF	TGTGCCACCAGCATACCGGGTAGCGGCACTGAAGCTTTCTTT
TRBV15	TRBJ1-6	TRBD1	many	CATSRAGGSGSSSPLHF	TGTGCCACCAGCAGAGCAGGGGGGTCAGGGAGCAGCTCACCCCTCCACTTT
TRBV12-3/TRBV12-4	TRBJ2-7	TRBD2	many	CASTRLGGYEQYF	TGTGCCAGCACCAGGCTCGGGGGGTACGAGCAGTACTTC
TRBV30	TRBJ1-3	.	many	CAWSVTVGTIYF	TGTGCCTGGAGTGTAACTGTGGGCACCATATATTTT
TRBV19	TRBJ1-3	TRBD1	many	CASSNLGGTGLPTSGNTIYF	TGTGCCAGTAGCAACCTAGGAGGGACAGGCTTACCTACCTCTGGAAACACCATATATTTT
TRBV30	TRBJ2-5	.	.	CAWSVRGLQKETQYF	TGTGCCTGGAGTGTACGTGGACTGCAAAAAGAGACCCAGTACTTC
TRBV27	TRBJ2-3	.	.	CASSPDGSSTDTQYF	TGTGCCAGCAGTCCCGATGGGTCGAGCACAGATACGCAGTATTTT
TRBV29-1	TRBJ1-1	.	.	CSVFSGRAGTEAFF	TGCAGCGTTTTCAGCGGGAGGGCGGGGACTGAAGCTTTCTTT
TRBV7-8	TRBJ2-1	.	.	CASSVGGPGPDEQFF	TGTGCCAGCAGCGTAGGGGGACCAGGTCCGGATGAGCAGTTCTTC
TRBV10-3	TRBJ2-1	.	few	CAISEPRLHNEQFF	TGTGCCATCAGTGAGCCGCGACTACACAATGAGCAGTTCTTC
TRBV5-1	TRBJ1-4	TRBD1	once	CASSKDRKDEKLFF	TGCGCCAGCAGCAAGGACAGGAAGGATGAAAAACTGTTTTTT
TRBV10-2	TRBJ1-6	TRBD1	many	CASSAGTGTSPLHF	TGCGCCAGCAGTGCCGGGACAGGTACTTCACCCCTCCACTTT
TRBV4-2	TRBJ1-2	TRBD1	many	CASSQGQGVHGYTF	TGTGCCAGCAGCCAAGGACAGGGCGTTCATGGCTACACCTTC
TRBV7-6	TRBJ2-7	.	.	CASSKETGVYERYF	TGTGCCAGCAGTAAGGAAACGGGAGTCTACGAGCGGTACTTT
TRBV7-6	TRBJ2-7	.	few	CASSRVDEQYF	TGTGCCAGTAGCAGGGTAGACGAGCAGTACTTC
TRBV7-3	TRBJ2-7	.	many	CASSLERGSYEQYF	TGTGCCAGCAGCTTGGAGAGGGGCTCCTACGAGCAGTACTTC
TRBV6-2/TRBV6-3	TRBJ2-7	TRBD1	.	CASSEDRGEQYF	TGTGCCAGCAGTGAGGACAGGGGCGAGCAGTACTTC
TRBV2	TRBJ1-2	.	once	CASSDKIVYGSTF	TGTGCCAGCAGTGACAAGATCGTCTATGGCTCCACCTTC
TRBV11-2	TRBJ2-7	TRBD2	many	CASSSLAGRPYEQYF	TGTGCCAGCAGCTCCTTAGCGGGTCGACCCTACGAGCAGTACTTC
TRBV9	TRBJ2-5	.	many	CASSVGSPQGRETQYF	TGTGCCAGCAGCGTAGGGTCCCCCCAGGGGAGAGAGACCCAGTACTTC
TRBV9	TRBJ2-7	.	many	CASSVGGQGSYEQYF	TGTGCCAGCAGCGTAGGAGGCCAGGGCTCCTACGAGCAGTACTTC
TRBV20-1	TRBJ2-7	TRBD1	.	CSALTGGIHEQYF	TGCAGTGCTCTTACAGGGGGAATCCACGAGCAGTACTTC
TRBV29-1	TRBJ2-2	.	many	CSDGTGGLFF	TGCAGCGATGGAACTGGGGGGCTGTTTTTT
TRBV7-3	TRBJ2-2	TRBD2	.	CASSGSRLAGDASTGELFF	TGTGCCAGCAGTGGTTCGCGGCTAGCGGGGGACGCGAGCACCGGGGAGCTGTTTTTT
TRBV13	TRBJ2-3	.	.	CASSGGLLDTQYF	TGTGCCAGCAGCGGGGGACTTCTAGATACGCAGTATTTT